This T cell receptor beta chain was observed in a study of blood T cell repertoires in COVID-19. Using immunoSEQ multiplex PCR, the repertoire was profiled, and TCRdb retains in-frame clones only, with some absent. The data contain roughly 160,000 clones, roughly 84% of them seen just once; the ten biggest clones take up 6.5% to 7.5%. The sequence was collected from an older man with COVID-19, enrolled during active disease. Sequencing input: peripheral blood.

The CDR3 bases are TGTGCCAGCAGCCAAGAATGGCGGACAGGGTATGCGGAGACCCAGTACTTC. It is translated as CASSQEWRTGYAETQYF. This chain joins TRBV3-1 (or the pseudogene TRBV3-2) and TRBJ2-5, with TRBD1 matching 8 bases. V trimming: 0 bases; J trimming: 5 bases; junction bases outside the gene matches: 11. Germline V lookup: CDR1 LGHDT, CDR2 YNNKEL (reference sequence). This CDR3 has 17 amino acids.